Listed here are 25 T cell receptor beta chains from one sample, sequenced in a study of CD8 T cells in Susac syndrome. Random hexamers primed reverse transcription of about 0.45 to 1 ug RNA. TCRdb independently ran MiXCR on the immunoSEQ multiplex PCR reads; one entry per CDR3 protein. The table lists about 240,000 distinct CDR3 sequences, approximately 95% of them singletons, with 0.08% to 0.11% in the top ten. The sequenced sample was CD4+ T cells from PBMCs. Receptor source: a human donor with Susac syndrome.

The genes are TRBV6-6 and TRBJ2-5; D uncertain. The germline V gene encodes CDR1 MNHNY and CDR2 SVGAGI (reference sequence). Trimming took 8 bases from V and 5 from J, leaving 12 bases between them. This CDR3 has 12 residues. CDR3 sequence reads: CASSRAMETQYF. The CDR3 nucleotides are TGTGCCAGCTCCCGCGCTATGGAGACCCAGTACTTC.

Written as DNA, the CDR3 is TGTGCCACCAGCAGACGGACGGCGGCCCACTATGGCTACACCTTC. It yields the protein CATSRRTAAHYGYTF. The chain employs TRBV15 and TRBJ1-2; D not certain. Trimming removed 2 bases at V and 3 bases at J, with 13 bases between. This CDR3 has 15 residues. Germline loops: CDR1 LNHNV, CDR2 YYDKDF (reference sequence).

The rearrangement links TRBV6-5 to TRBJ1-1, with 7 bases aligning to TRBD1. Germline loops: CDR1 MNHEY, CDR2 SVGAGI. The CDR3 extends over 14 amino acids. Unmatched junction bases numbered 9, after V lost 10 bases and J lost 1 base. CDR3 in amino acids: CATHRGGPNTEAFF. The CDR3 DNA follows: TGTGCCACTCACAGGGGAGGGCCGAACACTGAAGCTTTCTTT.

The genes are TRBV5-4 and TRBJ2-3; 9 nucleotides align to TRBD2. Germline assignment: CDR1 SGHNT and CDR2 YYREEE (reference sequence). The J segment lost 2 bases and the V segment lost 6 bases, leaving 4 bases of the junction unmatched. CDR3 length: 14 residues. CDR3 nucleotides: TGTGCCAGCAACCTAGCGGGATTCACAGATACGCAGTATTTT. Its translation is CASNLAGFTDTQYF. Full variable domain (remainder filled in from reference TRBV5-4 and TRBJ2-3): ETGVTQSPTHLIKTRGQQVTLRCSSQSGHNTVSWYQQALGQGPQFIFQYYREEENGRGNFPPRFSGLQFPNYSSELNVNALELDDSALYLCASNLAGFTDTQYFGPGTRLTVL.

In this sample, this clonotype turned up once. The chain employs TRBV30 and TRBJ1-2; D call uncertain. Trimming took 6 bases from V and 4 from J, leaving 15 bases between them. The CDR3 is 13 amino acids. CDR1 is GTSNPN and CDR2 is SVGIG in the germline V gene (reference sequence). The CDR3 bases are TGTGCCTGCCGTCTCTTGACACCCTATGGCTACACCTTC. Translated, it gives CACRLLTPYGYTF. Using reference TRBV30 and TRBJ1-2 for the parts outside the CDR3, the full variable domain is SQTIHQWPATLVQPVGSPLSLECTVEGTSNPNLYWYRQAAGRGLQLLFYSVGIGQISSEVPQNLSASRPQDRQFILSSKKLLLSDSGFYLCACRLLTPYGYTFGSGTRLTVV.

The rearrangement links TRBV10-3 to TRBJ2-1; D unclear. Germline V CDR1 and CDR2: ENHRY, SYGVKD. The CDR3 is made up of 11 amino acids. Trimming stripped 3 bases from V and 10 bases from J, with 7 bases between. The chain's CDR3 is CAISDSGEQFF. The DNA for the CDR3 is TGTGCCATCAGTGACTCTGGGGAGCAGTTCTTC.

The chain carries TRBV12-3 or TRBV12-4 and TRBJ2-7; 13 bases are shared with TRBD2. The J segment lost 6 bases and the V segment lost 5 bases, leaving 10 bases of the junction unmatched. The CDR3 totals 16 residues. The CDR3 is CASSLGRTSGGGEQYF. CDR3 nucleotide sequence: TGTGCCAGCAGTCTGGGACGGACTAGCGGGGGTGGCGAGCAGTACTTC.

This clonotype has a single count. The chain links TRBV29-1 to TRBJ1-1; perhaps TRBD1 as D (5 bases). The CDR3 loop spans 14 amino acids. The V end was cut by 6 bases, the J end by 0 bases, with 14 bases between. From germline, CDR1 is SQVTM and CDR2 ANQGSEA. The CDR3 spells CSVLRTGMNTEAFF. CDR3 bases: TGCAGCGTCCTTCGAACAGGTATGAACACTGAAGCTTTCTTT.

The rearrangement links TRBV28 to TRBJ2-1; D might be TRBD1 or TRBD2, each matching 6 bases. Germline V lookup: CDR1 MDHEN, CDR2 SYDVKM. V was shortened by 8 bases and J by 6 bases, with 20 bases between the two germline ends. The CDR3 consists of 15 residues. The CDR3 spells CASRGPRGARNEQFF. CDR3 DNA sequence: TGTGCCAGCCGAGGCCCGAGGGGGGCGCGCAATGAGCAGTTCTTC.

V is TRBV3-1 and J is TRBJ1-3; D remains ambiguous. Trimming removed 3 bases from V and 4 bases from J, with 7 bases in between. The CDR3 is 13 amino acids. The germline CDR1 and CDR2 sequences are LGHDT and YNNKEL (reference sequence). CDR3 sequence: CASSQGFGNTIYF. As DNA, the CDR3 is TGTGCCAGCAGCCAGGGCTTCGGAAACACCATATATTTT.

J is TRBJ2-4 and V is TRBV5-4; D unclear. The V end lost 1 base, the J end lost 4 bases, and 12 bases lay between the germline ends. Germline lookup yields CDR1 SGHNT and CDR2 YYREEE (reference sequence). This CDR3 has 15 residues. The CDR3 region has the DNA TGTGCCAGCAGCTTGAGGACGGACCGGAAAAACATTCAGTACTTC. Protein product: CASSLRTDRKNIQYF.

The chain has TRBV29-1 and TRBJ2-5; no firm D call. Trimming left V 4 bases short and J 3 bases short, with 6 bases between. CDR3 length: 11 amino acids. Germline V gene data show CDR1 as SQVTM and CDR2 as ANQGSEA. CDR3 region: CSVANKETQYF. DNA of the CDR3: TGCAGCGTTGCGAACAAAGAGACCCAGTACTTC.

This clonotype appeared once. The genes are TRBV4-1 and TRBJ1-2, with D perhaps matching TRBD1 (6 bases). Per the germline V gene, CDR1 is MGHRA and CDR2 is YSYEKL. Trimming removed 1 base from V and 1 base from J, with 13 bases in between. The CDR3 runs 16 residues. The CDR3 DNA is TGCGCCAGCAGCCAAGGAGGAGGCAGGGGTAACTATGGCTACACCTTC. This codes for CASSQGGGRGNYGYTF.

This chain joins TRBV11-2 and TRBJ2-5; 8 nucleotides line up with TRBD1. CDR3 length equals 14 residues. CDR1 is SGHAT and CDR2 is FQNNGV in the germline V gene. The J segment lost 4 bases and the V segment lost 5 bases, leaving 6 bases of the junction unmatched. CDR3 in DNA: TGTGCCAGCAGCCCCAGGGGGCGGGGAGAGACCCAGTACTTC. This codes for CASSPRGRGETQYF.

This CDR3 is CASRKTAGNTEAFF. The DNA for the CDR3 is TGTGCCAGCAGGAAGACAGCGGGGAACACTGAAGCTTTCTTT. This rearrangement joins TRBV2 to TRBJ1-1; possible D gene TRBD1, 5 bases. Trimming removed 6 bases at V and 1 base at J, with 12 bases between. The CDR3 is 14 residues long. Germline V gene data show CDR1 as SNHLY and CDR2 as FYNNEI.

The rearrangement links TRBV6-2 or TRBV6-3 to TRBJ2-2; the match to TRBD2 covers 9 bases. The length of the CDR3 is 15 residues. CDR1 is MNHEY, CDR2 SVGEGT, per germline. The V segment lost 6 bases and the J segment 6 bases; nucleotides outside the gene matches: 8. The CDR3 reads CASRESGRPAGELFF. The CDR3 DNA sequence: TGTGCCAGCAGAGAAAGCGGGAGGCCCGCCGGGGAGCTGTTTTTT.

This sequence joins TRBV3-1 and TRBJ2-7, with TRBD2 as a possible D gene (6 bases). Germline V gives CDR1 LGHDT, CDR2 YNNKEL (reference sequence). The CDR3 runs 16 residues. Trimming pared 1 base from V and 3 bases from J, leaving 16 bases between. The CDR3 spells CASSQAPGTGFYEQYF. The CDR3 coding sequence is TGTGCCAGCAGCCAAGCCCCCGGGACTGGGTTCTACGAGCAGTACTTC.

The rearrangement links TRBV27 to TRBJ1-5; 10 bases are shared with TRBD1. V gave up 6 bases and J gave up 3 bases; unmatched junction bases: 5. The CDR3 has 15 amino acids. CDR1 and CDR2 from the germline V gene are MNHEY and SMNVEV (reference sequence). CDR3 nucleotide sequence: TGTGCCAGCAGATCCGGGACAGGGGTCAATCAGCCCCAGCATTTT. Translating it yields CASRSGTGVNQPQHF.

The chain has TRBV4-2 and TRBJ1-3; D gene uncertain. The V end was cut by 0 bases, the J end by 0 bases, with 9 bases between. The CDR3 spans 16 residues. Germline CDR1 and CDR2: LGHNA and YNFKEQ. The CDR3 reads CASSQDRAGSGNTIYF. The CDR3 DNA sequence: TGTGCCAGCAGCCAAGATCGTGCAGGCTCTGGAAACACCATATATTTT.

J is TRBJ1-2 and V is TRBV5-4; 7 bases match TRBD1. The CDR3 extends over 15 amino acids. The ends lost 4 bases at V and 2 bases at J; junction bases unmatched: 8. CDR1 is SGHNT, CDR2 YYREEE, per germline (reference sequence). CDR3 sequence reads: CASSIRQGRNYGYTF. The CDR3 nucleotides read TGTGCCAGCAGCATAAGACAGGGTAGAAACTATGGCTACACCTTC.

The chain combines TRBV12-3 or TRBV12-4 with TRBJ2-5; TRBD2 aligns across 9 bases. The CDR3 has 14 amino acids. The ends lost 6 bases at V and 5 bases at J; junction bases unmatched: 7. The DNA of the CDR3 is TGTGCCAGCAGCCGTAGCGGGAGTGAGGAGACCCAGTACTTC. Encoded protein: CASSRSGSEETQYF.

This chain joins TRBV29-1 and TRBJ2-1, with D perhaps being TRBD1 or TRBD2 (5 bases each). Germline V gene data show CDR1 as SQVTM and CDR2 as ANQGSEA. The CDR3 has 14 residues. Between the trimmed V and J ends, which lost 3 bases and 7 bases, there was a span of 16 bases. CDR3 coding DNA: TGCAGCGTTGAGTCTCGGGACCCCAGGAATGAGCAGTTCTTC. This codes for CSVESRDPRNEQFF.

The chain uses TRBV29-1 and TRBJ1-1; 8 bases are a match to TRBD1. The germline gives CDR1 SQVTM, CDR2 ANQGSEA. The V segment lost 6 bases and the J segment 4 bases; nucleotides outside the gene matches: 10. CDR3 length: 14 residues. In DNA, the CDR3 is TGCAGCGTAGACCACCCTACAGGGGGCACTGAAGCTTTCTTT. Protein: CSVDHPTGGTEAFF.

This sequence joins TRBV5-4 and TRBJ1-2; possibly TRBD1 for D (5 bases). V lost 4 bases and J 1 base, leaving 14 bases between the germline ends. The germline V gene encodes CDR1 SGHNT and CDR2 YYREEE (reference sequence). CDR3 length: 15 residues. CDR3 coding DNA: TGTGCCAGCAGCCCCGCAGGGAGCTTTAACTATGGCTACACCTTC. Protein: CASSPAGSFNYGYTF.

J is TRBJ1-5 and V is TRBV5-1; D is perhaps TRBD1 (6 bases). The V end lost 4 bases, the J end lost 7 bases, and 18 bases lay between the germline ends. Looked up from germline, CDR1 is SGHRS and CDR2 is YFSETQ. CDR3 length: 15 amino acids. The CDR3: CASSPTGTRGQPQHF. CDR3 DNA sequence: TGCGCCAGCAGCCCCACAGGGACTCGGGGACAGCCCCAGCATTTT.